This T cell receptor beta chain is drawn from a study of T-cell memory formation after mild COVID-19 (dated by TCRdb to 2020 to 2022). A note on the overall study: TCR sequence clusters from the two donors were largely donor specific. Two young, previously healthy adult volunteers, one female and one male, were included in the cohort. In two donors, T-cell clones that expanded and contracted after mild COVID-19 were followed by sequencing TCRalpha and TCRbeta repertoires longitudinally.

What the authors observed across the whole study: The study included only a couple of mild cases, and larger cohorts that include severe cases with pre-infection samples were judged to be necessary. From day 15 to 85, contracting clones showed balanced CD4/CD8 phenotypes, whereas a second wave of clones that expanded from day 15 to 37 leaned towards CD4+. Contracting CD4+ clones were found mainly in CM and EM memory subsets, while CD8+ clones were enriched in EMRA. SARS-CoV-2 specificity was not confirmed for the second-wave clones peaking on day 37. Some responding clones were detected in pre-infection memory, suggesting pre-existing cross-reactive memory T cells joined the SARS-CoV-2 response.

The listed sequencing device is Illumina NovaSeq 6000. TCRalpha and TCRbeta cDNA libraries were constructed by 5'RACE with constant-segment primers, with sample barcodes and unique molecular identifiers being introduced. Trizol reagent was used to extract RNA from every sample. Amplification of the libraries took two PCR steps, and the second step added a second sample barcode plus Illumina TruSeq adapters. Libraries were sequenced on an Illumina NovaSeq with 2 x 150 bp paired-end reads. Per the source publication's procedure: With migec v1.2.7, reads were demultiplexed and then collapsed into UMI-guided consensus sequences. Using mixcr v2.1.11, UMI consensuses were aligned to TRA and TRB V and J templates and then assembled into clonotypes. Clonotypes were classified as expanded or contracted when called significant by both edgeR and NoisET, with noise models trained on biological replicates. For edgeR calls, the thresholds were a false discovery rate-adjusted p below 0.01 and a log2 fold-change of 1. As an exploratory analysis of dynamics, max-normalized trajectories of the 1000 most abundant clonotypes were examined by PCA with hierarchical clustering. Separately sequenced CD4+ and CD8+ repertoires were used to assign the CD4 or CD8 phenotype of responding clones. TCRdb cleaned the public reads at Q25 with fastp, built clones with MiXCR and kept in-frame beta chains. Each CDR3 protein appears once, grouped with its most common genes and DNA. These V and J calls are TCRdb output, not the study's own analysis. Recorded for this sample are 310,000 or so distinct CDR3 sequences; more than 15% of them occurred a single time. The top ten constitute over 20% of the sample.

From V the trimming removes 4 bases and from J it removes 1 base, while the gene matches leave 5 bases of the junction unaccounted for. The germline V gene yields SGHTA for CDR1 and FQGNSA for CDR2. The CDR3, from cysteine to phenylalanine, totals 15 residues. Just CDR3 DNA is preserved here, 45 bases in frame from base 1. Turning to this clonotype: What this receptor recognizes is not known. Qualities for individual bases were not recorded, and no much larger clone is one base off.

Ficoll-Paque density gradient centrifugation was used to isolate PBMCs. This TCR came from a man between 18 and 35 years old who had mild COVID-19 (a few samples of this study predate the infection). The sample titles of this study are shuffled in the database, so cell type and time point are left out; the donor was told from shared clones. The sequence joins TRBV7-2 to TRBJ2-3; 7 bases in the middle match TRBD1. Sequencing was performed on PBMCs or a T cell subset sorted from them (not recorded which). The DNA sequence is given as TGTGCCAGCAGCTCCCTGGGGACAGGCACAGATACGCAGTATTTT. This gives the protein CASSSLGTGTDTQYF. The full variable domain, with segments outside the CDR3 supplied by the reference TRBV7-2 and TRBJ2-3 proteins, appears as GAGVSQSPSNKVTEKGKDVELRCDPISGHTALYWYRQSLGQGLEFLIYFQGNSAPDKSGLPSDRFSAERTGGSVSTLTIQRTQQEDSAVYLCASSSLGTGTDTQYFGPGTRLTVL.